This T cell receptor beta chain was retrieved from a study of T cells after yellow fever vaccination. The study, taken as a whole, reports: FACS-sorted repertoires might harbor abundant contaminating clonotypes from the bulk population. Most clones from primary vaccination were detected again post-booster (96% CD4, 88% CD8).

It was through 5'RACE template switching that TCR cDNA was made, with a universal primer site and UMIs added. MiXCR, applied by TCRdb to the 5' RACE reads, yields one record per CDR3 protein. The sample shows 500,000 to 650,000 distinct CDR3 sequences, approximately 13% of them seen only once. This clonotype has more than one count but fewer than ten. Its cognate antigen is unknown. Germline V gene sequence: CDR1 LNHNV, CDR2 YYDKDF (reference sequence). This CDR3 spans 17 amino acids. V lost 3 bases, J lost 7 bases, and 22 bases lay in between. The sample was PBMCs, taken on the day of the yellow fever booster vaccination. The clonotype comes from a man aged 25-40 years who received the YFV17D yellow fever vaccine. V is TRBV15 and J is TRBJ1-5, with TRBD1 as a possible D gene (6 bases). The CDR3 here is CATSRVSGTRLGQPQHF. CDR3 nucleotide sequence: TGTGCCACCAGCAGGGTTTCCGGGACACGACTAGGACAGCCCCAGCATTTT.